This TCR beta chain came from a study of tissue T cells after allogeneic stem cell transplantation. V lost 4 bases, J lost 0 bases, and 4 bases lay in between. CDR3 length equals 13 residues. Germline CDR1 and CDR2: KGHPV and FQNQEV (reference sequence). The data were produced by immunoSEQ multiplex PCR, yet TCRdb's version contains in-frame clones alone and is incomplete. The table has about 5,800 clones, approximately 48% seen once. With respect to this clone: Antigen specificity is unknown. Gene names are mouse gene names. Read data end 1 residue before the CDR3 end; the end is taken from the germline J gene.

Study-wide results and caveats: Some tissue clones might be persisting host cells; their alloreactivity or antigen specificity was not determined. In patients and mice, blood and spleen missed much of tissue repertoire. Anatomically similar tissues had similar TCR repertoires within each patient.

Time point in this sample: mouse harvest day 7 after allogeneic transplant. Mouse grafts combined 10^7 T-cell-depleted bone marrow cells with 10^6 splenic CD5+ T cells. This mouse GVHD model was MHC-mismatched B6 to BALB/c, profiled day 7 or 14. The TCR comes from a female BALB/c mouse given C57BL/6 T cells with graft-versus-host disease after an allogeneic hematopoietic cell transplant. This rearrangement joins TRBV26 to TRBJ1-3; no clear D gene. Material for sequencing was skin. The CDR3 sequence is CASSRFSGNTLYF. The part of the CDR3 DNA that was read is TGTGCCAGCAGTCGATTTTCTGGAAATACGCTCTAT.